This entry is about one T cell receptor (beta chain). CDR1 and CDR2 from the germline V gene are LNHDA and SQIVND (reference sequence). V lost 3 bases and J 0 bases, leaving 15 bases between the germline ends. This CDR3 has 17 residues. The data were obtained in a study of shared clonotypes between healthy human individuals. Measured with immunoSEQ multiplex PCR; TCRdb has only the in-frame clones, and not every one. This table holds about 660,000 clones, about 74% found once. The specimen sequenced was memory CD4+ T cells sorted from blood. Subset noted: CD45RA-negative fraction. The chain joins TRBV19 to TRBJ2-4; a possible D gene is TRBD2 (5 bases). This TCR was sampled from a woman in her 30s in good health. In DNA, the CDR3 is TGTGCCAGTAGTATGTTCTTTGGGAGAACAGCCAAAAACATTCAGTACTTC. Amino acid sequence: CASSMFFGRTAKNIQYF.